A selection of T cell receptor beta chains follows, all from one sample in a study of cytomegalovirus exposure and HLA in healthy donors. The method was immunoSEQ multiplex PCR; TCRdb's version includes in-frame clones alone and lacks a portion of them. In the table there are roughly 65,000 clones, around 96% of which are singletons. The sample taken for sequencing was PBMCs. The receptors were sampled from a man younger than 35 in good health and CMV-seropositive. Each CDR3 is given with its conserved first and last residue. Each record gives: J gene, D gene, clone size, CDR3 length, V gene, CDR3 protein, CDR3 DNA. D genes are given only for firm matches. Size is omitted from some rows. Given values are once, few, many or a class for expanded clones.

>TRBJ2-2|-|few|14|TRBV6-1
CASRTTLNTGELFF
TGTGCCAGCAGGACAACGTTGAACACCGGGGAGCTGTTTTTT
>TRBJ2-7|-|-|11|TRBV18
CASSEGYEQYF
TGTGCCAGCTCAGAGGGCTACGAGCAGTACTTC
>TRBJ1-2|-|once|16|TRBV11-2
CASSLGRGSGRYGYTF
TGTGCCAGCAGCTTAGGACGGGGTTCGGGTAGGTATGGCTACACCTTC
>TRBJ2-1|-|-|14|TRBV7-3
CASSLSPGYDEQFF
TGTGCCAGCAGCTTATCCCCAGGGTACGATGAGCAGTTCTTC
>TRBJ2-7|-|-|17|TRBV27
CASSRLPSSGSWFEQYF
TGTGCCAGCAGTCGACTCCCATCTTCGGGATCTTGGTTCGAGCAGTACTTC
>TRBJ1-4|-|-|16|TRBV19
CASSQSSGGGNEKLFF
TGTGCCAGTAGCCAATCGTCGGGAGGAGGGAATGAAAAACTGTTTTTT
>TRBJ1-2|-|-|13|TRBV29-1
CSVENRVDYGYTF
TGCAGCGTTGAGAACAGGGTTGACTATGGCTACACCTTC
>TRBJ2-7|TRBD1|few|15|TRBV6-5
CASSQTTGKSYEQYF
TGTGCCAGCAGCCAAACGACAGGGAAATCCTACGAGCAGTACTTC
>TRBJ2-3|TRBD1|-|14|TRBV5-1
CASSISPGGDTQYF
TGCGCCAGCAGCATCTCGCCAGGGGGCGATACGCAGTATTTT
>TRBJ1-2|-|-|13|TRBV13
CASSLVASRGYTF
TGTGCCAGCAGCTTAGTCGCATCTCGGGGCTACACCTTC
>TRBJ2-5|TRBD1|-|16|TRBV18
CASSSLTGSLQETQYF
TGTGCCAGCTCATCCCTGACAGGGTCCCTCCAAGAGACCCAGTACTTC
>TRBJ2-2|-|-|16|TRBV7-3
CASSLLGPGITGELFF
TGTGCCAGCAGCTTATTGGGGCCAGGGATCACCGGGGAGCTGTTTTTT
>TRBJ1-1|-|-|14|TRBV6-1
CASSEGLMNTEAFF
TGTGCCAGCAGTGAGGGACTCATGAACACTGAAGCTTTCTTT
>TRBJ1-4|TRBD1|-|16|TRBV9
CASSVGTGTGNEKLFF
TGTGCCAGCAGCGTAGGGACCGGGACAGGGAATGAAAAACTGTTTTTT
>TRBJ1-2|TRBD1|-|14|TRBV29-1
CSVVLGQGKRGYTF
TGCAGCGTTGTCCTGGGACAGGGAAAAAGGGGCTACACCTTC
>TRBJ1-2|-|once|15|TRBV7-9
CASSDFMDRDYGYTF
TGTGCCAGCAGCGATTTTATGGACAGAGACTATGGCTACACCTTC
>TRBJ2-1|-|-|15|TRBV7-2
CASSLSSGDYNEQFF
TGTGCCAGCAGCTTATCGTCAGGGGACTACAATGAGCAGTTCTTC
>TRBJ2-7|-|-|13|TRBV7-2
CASSLAGRPEQYF
TGTGCCAGCAGCTTGGCGGGACGACCCGAGCAGTACTTC
>TRBJ2-1|TRBD2|-|13|TRBV6-5
CASNPSGRAEQFF
TGTGCCAGCAATCCTAGCGGGAGGGCTGAGCAGTTCTTC
>TRBJ2-5|TRBD2|once|14|TRBV29-1
CSVESGLAGGNQYF
TGCAGCGTTGAAAGTGGGCTAGCGGGAGGGAATCAGTACTTC
>TRBJ1-6|-|-|15|TRBV9
CASSVSQGDNSPLHF
TGTGCCAGCAGCGTATCACAGGGCGACAATTCACCCCTCCACTTT
>TRBJ2-7|TRBD1|-|16|TRBV6-5
CASSYWGQGLTYEQYF
TGTGCCAGCAGTTACTGGGGACAGGGATTGACCTACGAGCAGTACTTC
>TRBJ1-2|-|-|12|TRBV11-3
CASSETGFGYTF
TGTGCCAGCAGCGAGACTGGATTTGGCTACACCTTC
>TRBJ1-6|-|-|19|TRBV2
CASRDGQQKLSSYNSPLHF
TGTGCCAGCAGGGACGGACAACAAAAGTTAAGCTCCTATAATTCACCCCTCCACTTT
>TRBJ2-1|TRBD2|-|15|TRBV11-3
CASSRTLAAYNEQFF
TGTGCCAGCAGCCGGACACTAGCGGCCTACAATGAGCAGTTCTTC
>TRBJ2-3|TRBD1|-|17|TRBV28
CASSPLRPDRGTDTQYF
TGTGCCAGCAGTCCTCTCCGTCCGGACAGGGGAACAGATACGCAGTATTTT
>TRBJ2-1|-|-|15|TRBV7-9
CASSTAEVSNDEQFF
TGTGCCAGCAGCACAGCGGAGGTGTCGAACGATGAGCAGTTCTTC
>TRBJ2-4|-|-|16|TRBV6-1
CASSQASGKAKNIQYF
TGTGCCAGCAGTCAAGCCTCAGGGAAAGCCAAAAACATTCAGTACTTC
>TRBJ1-2|TRBD1|-|15|TRBV5-4
CASSSAGTGNDGYTF
TGTGCCAGCAGCTCCGCCGGGACAGGGAACGATGGCTACACCTTC
>TRBJ1-2|TRBD1|-|16|TRBV18
CASSLGRDREIYGYTF
TGTGCCAGCTCACTTGGACGGGACAGGGAGATCTATGGCTACACCTTC
>TRBJ1-2|-|-|13|TRBV11-2
CASSLGGAGGYTF
TGTGCCAGCAGCTTGGGCGGGGCAGGGGGCTACACCTTC
>TRBJ1-1|-|-|16|TRBV6-6
CASSYGNQGSRTEAFF
TGTGCCAGCAGTTACGGTAATCAGGGAAGCCGGACTGAAGCTTTCTTT
>TRBJ1-1|-|-|14|TRBV10-3
CAISESTGNTEAFF
TGTGCCATCAGTGAGTCAACAGGGAACACTGAAGCTTTCTTT
>TRBJ2-1|TRBD1|-|14|TRBV10-3
CAITRDSSYNEQFF
TGTGCCATCACTCGGGACAGCTCCTACAATGAGCAGTTCTTC
>TRBJ1-4|TRBD1|-|14|TRBV6-1
CASREDRGHEKLFF
TGTGCCAGCAGAGAGGACAGGGGGCATGAAAAACTGTTTTTT